This is a list of T cell receptor beta chains from one sample in a study of T cells after yellow fever vaccination. TCRdb reanalysed the 5' RACE reads using MiXCR and keeps one entry per CDR3 protein. The table lists approximately 130,000 distinct CDR3 sequences, about 16% of them singletons. Specimen: CD8+ T cells sorted from PBMCs, collected 5 days after the yellow fever booster vaccination. These TCRs come from a man younger than 35 who received the YFV17D yellow fever vaccine. The CDR3 runs from the conserved cysteine through the conserved F or W. A D gene is named only where the DNA matches it firmly. Rows give clone size only sometimes, using once, few, many, or a class for an expanded clone.

V gene: TRBV5-4
J gene: TRBJ2-2
clone size: few
D gene: -
CDR3 DNA: TGTGCCAGCAGCGACTACACCGGGGAGCTGTTTTTT
CDR3 protein: CASSDYTGELFF

V gene: TRBV4-3
J gene: TRBJ2-5
clone size: -
D gene: -
CDR3 DNA: TGCGCCAGCAGCCAGGGAAGACTAGTTCAAGAGACCCAGTACTTC
CDR3 protein: CASSQGRLVQETQYF

V gene: TRBV9
J gene: TRBJ2-3
clone size: few
D gene: -
CDR3 DNA: TGTGCCAGCAGCGTAGCCAGGAACACAGATACGCAGTATTTT
CDR3 protein: CASSVARNTDTQYF

V gene: TRBV6-2/TRBV6-3
J gene: TRBJ1-2
clone size: -
D gene: -
CDR3 DNA: TGTGCCAGCAGTTACTCCCGCGTCAACTATGGCTACACCTTC
CDR3 protein: CASSYSRVNYGYTF

V gene: TRBV4-1
J gene: TRBJ1-3
clone size: few
D gene: TRBD1
CDR3 DNA: TGCGCCAGCGCCCGGGACAGGTCCTCTGGAAACACCATATATTTT
CDR3 protein: CASARDRSSGNTIYF

V gene: TRBV6-1
J gene: TRBJ1-1
clone size: -
D gene: -
CDR3 DNA: TGTGCCAGCAGTGATGAAGGTTACACTGAAGCTTTCTTT
CDR3 protein: CASSDEGYTEAFF

V gene: TRBV11-2
J gene: TRBJ2-7
clone size: few
D gene: TRBD2
CDR3 DNA: TGTGCCAGCACCCCGGGAGGCCTCTCCTACGAGCAGTACTTC
CDR3 protein: CASTPGGLSYEQYF

V gene: TRBV15
J gene: TRBJ1-5
clone size: few
D gene: TRBD1
CDR3 DNA: TGTGCCACCAGCAGAGATTTGGAGACAGGGGGCTTTCCCCAGCATTTT
CDR3 protein: CATSRDLETGGFPQHF

V gene: TRBV29-1
J gene: TRBJ1-1
clone size: few
D gene: TRBD1
CDR3 DNA: TGCAGCGGTGGGGGACAGGGGAACACTGAAGCTTTCTTT
CDR3 protein: CSGGGQGNTEAFF

V gene: TRBV29-1
J gene: TRBJ1-4
clone size: many
D gene: TRBD1
CDR3 DNA: TGCAGCGTTGAGATGGACAGGGATGAAAAACTGTTTTTT
CDR3 protein: CSVEMDRDEKLFF

V gene: TRBV7-9
J gene: TRBJ1-1
clone size: few
D gene: TRBD1
CDR3 DNA: TGTGCCAGCAGCTACAGGGGGCAGGAAGCTTTCTTT
CDR3 protein: CASSYRGQEAFF

V gene: TRBV29-1
J gene: TRBJ2-2
clone size: few
D gene: TRBD2
CDR3 DNA: TGCAGCGTTGAGGAGGGGCGGGGGTCGAACACCGGGGAGCTGTTTTTT
CDR3 protein: CSVEEGRGSNTGELFF

V gene: TRBV5-1
J gene: TRBJ2-3
clone size: -
D gene: -
CDR3 DNA: TGCGCCAGCACTTGGGGGCGTGGGGACGATACGCAGTATTTT
CDR3 protein: CASTWGRGDDTQYF

V gene: TRBV19
J gene: TRBJ1-2
clone size: few
D gene: -
CDR3 DNA: TGTGCCAGTACCCCTGGTGGCGGGACGTATGGCTACACCTTC
CDR3 protein: CASTPGGGTYGYTF

V gene: TRBV6-6
J gene: TRBJ2-3
clone size: few
D gene: -
CDR3 DNA: TGTGCCAGCAGTTACTCGGTCGGCGGCAACACAGATACGCAGTATTTT
CDR3 protein: CASSYSVGGNTDTQYF

V gene: TRBV7-9
J gene: TRBJ2-1
clone size: -
D gene: -
CDR3 DNA: TGTGCCAGCAGCTTAGCGGCTCCTTCCAATGAGCAGTTCTTC
CDR3 protein: CASSLAAPSNEQFF

V gene: TRBV7-2
J gene: TRBJ1-6
clone size: few
D gene: TRBD1
CDR3 DNA: TGTGCCAGCAGCTCGGGACAGGGACATTCACCCCTCCACTTT
CDR3 protein: CASSSGQGHSPLHF

V gene: TRBV9
J gene: TRBJ1-3
clone size: few
D gene: -
CDR3 DNA: TGTGCCAGCAGCGTAGCGGGGGATTCTGGAAACACCATATATTTT
CDR3 protein: CASSVAGDSGNTIYF

V gene: TRBV4-1
J gene: TRBJ2-2
clone size: few
D gene: -
CDR3 DNA: TGCGCCAGCCGGGGAGGGGGTCGCACCGGGGAGCTGTTTTTT
CDR3 protein: CASRGGGRTGELFF

V gene: TRBV10-2
J gene: TRBJ2-2
clone size: -
D gene: TRBD2
CDR3 DNA: TGCGCCAGCGGGGGGGAGGACACCGGGGAGCTGTTTTTT
CDR3 protein: CASGGEDTGELFF

V gene: TRBV5-4
J gene: TRBJ2-1
clone size: few
D gene: TRBD1
CDR3 DNA: TGTGCCAGCAGCGGGGGACAGGGGGTACCTTCGCGCTCCTACAATGAGCAGTTCTTC
CDR3 protein: CASSGGQGVPSRSYNEQFF

V gene: TRBV12-3/TRBV12-4
J gene: TRBJ2-1
clone size: -
D gene: TRBD1
CDR3 DNA: TGTGCCAGCAGAGAGGACAGGTCGACCTACAATGAGCAGTTCTTC
CDR3 protein: CASREDRSTYNEQFF

V gene: TRBV11-2
J gene: TRBJ2-7
clone size: few
D gene: -
CDR3 DNA: TGTGCCAGCAGCTTTGCCACGGGGACCTACGAGCAGTACTTC
CDR3 protein: CASSFATGTYEQYF

V gene: TRBV9
J gene: TRBJ1-4
clone size: -
D gene: -
CDR3 DNA: TGTGCCAGCCAGGGAGCGGGTAATGAAAAACTGTTTTTT
CDR3 protein: CASQGAGNEKLFF

V gene: TRBV5-1
J gene: TRBJ2-2
clone size: few
D gene: TRBD1
CDR3 DNA: TGCGCCAGCAGCTACGACAGGGGACAGGACACCGGGGAGCTGTTTTTT
CDR3 protein: CASSYDRGQDTGELFF

V gene: TRBV7-2
J gene: TRBJ2-1
clone size: many
D gene: -
CDR3 DNA: TGTGCCAGCAGCCTAGGCACTAGCAATGAGCAGTTCTTC
CDR3 protein: CASSLGTSNEQFF

V gene: TRBV19
J gene: TRBJ1-1
clone size: -
D gene: -
CDR3 DNA: TGTGCCAGTGCGGACACCGAGGTAACTGAAGCTTTCTTT
CDR3 protein: CASADTEVTEAFF

V gene: TRBV6-5
J gene: TRBJ1-5
clone size: -
D gene: -
CDR3 DNA: TGTGCCAGCAGTACTACGGTAGGGGGAAATCAGCCCCAGCATTTT
CDR3 protein: CASSTTVGGNQPQHF

V gene: TRBV6-5
J gene: TRBJ2-1
clone size: few
D gene: TRBD1
CDR3 DNA: TGTGCCAGCAGTAGCCGGGACAGTCCCCCCCATGAGCAGTTCTTC
CDR3 protein: CASSSRDSPPHEQFF

V gene: TRBV6-2/TRBV6-3
J gene: TRBJ2-7
clone size: few
D gene: -
CDR3 DNA: TGTGCCAGCAGACTTACAGCGGTCTACGAGCAGTACTTC
CDR3 protein: CASRLTAVYEQYF

V gene: TRBV5-1
J gene: TRBJ1-1
clone size: -
D gene: -
CDR3 DNA: TGCGCCAGCAGCTTGATCGCAGGGAAGAACACTGAAGCTTTCTTT
CDR3 protein: CASSLIAGKNTEAFF

V gene: TRBV11-2
J gene: TRBJ2-3
clone size: few
D gene: -
CDR3 DNA: TGTGCCAGCAGCTTACTGCTAGCAGATACGCAGTATTTT
CDR3 protein: CASSLLLADTQYF

V gene: TRBV5-1
J gene: TRBJ2-3
clone size: -
D gene: TRBD1
CDR3 DNA: TGCGCCAGCAGCTTCAGGGGGAGCACAGATACGCAGTATTTT
CDR3 protein: CASSFRGSTDTQYF

V gene: TRBV9
J gene: TRBJ2-7
clone size: -
D gene: -
CDR3 DNA: TGTGCCAGCAGCGCCCGGGGCGGCGAGCAGTACTTC
CDR3 protein: CASSARGGEQYF

V gene: TRBV4-1
J gene: TRBJ2-7
clone size: -
D gene: -
CDR3 DNA: TGCGCCAGCAGCTCAGACGGGAGCTACGAGCAGTACTTC
CDR3 protein: CASSSDGSYEQYF

V gene: TRBV4-1
J gene: TRBJ2-1
clone size: -
D gene: TRBD2
CDR3 DNA: TGCGCCAGCAGCCGCGGGCGGGGGGGTTCGAATGAGCAGTTCTTC
CDR3 protein: CASSRGRGGSNEQFF

V gene: TRBV4-3
J gene: TRBJ2-5
clone size: -
D gene: -
CDR3 DNA: TGCGCCAGCAGCCAAGATGGGCGTCGTCAAGAGACCCAGTACTTC
CDR3 protein: CASSQDGRRQETQYF

V gene: TRBV30
J gene: TRBJ2-7
clone size: -
D gene: -
CDR3 DNA: TGTGCCTGGAGGAGCTCCTACGAGCAGTACTTC
CDR3 protein: CAWRSSYEQYF

V gene: TRBV6-5
J gene: TRBJ2-2
clone size: few
D gene: TRBD2
CDR3 DNA: TGTGCCAGCAGTTACGGGGCGGGGGAAGGGGAGCTGTTTTTT
CDR3 protein: CASSYGAGEGELFF

V gene: TRBV12-3/TRBV12-4
J gene: TRBJ2-2
clone size: -
D gene: -
CDR3 DNA: TGTGCCGGCAGTTTGGGTGGCGGGGAGCTGTTTTTT
CDR3 protein: CAGSLGGGELFF

V gene: TRBV29-1
J gene: TRBJ1-1
clone size: -
D gene: -
CDR3 DNA: TGCAGCGTCGGGGGGACCGCAGGGAACACTGAAGCTTTCTTT
CDR3 protein: CSVGGTAGNTEAFF

V gene: TRBV4-3
J gene: TRBJ1-2
clone size: -
D gene: -
CDR3 DNA: TGCGCCAGCAGCCAAGATCCGGGCGCCCAAGGATATGGCTACACCTTC
CDR3 protein: CASSQDPGAQGYGYTF

V gene: TRBV9
J gene: TRBJ2-3
clone size: few
D gene: TRBD2
CDR3 DNA: TGTGCCAGCAGCGCCGGGACTAGCGGCTTCACAGATACGCAGTATTTT
CDR3 protein: CASSAGTSGFTDTQYF

V gene: TRBV4-3
J gene: TRBJ2-1
clone size: few
D gene: -
CDR3 DNA: TGCGCCAGCAGTCTGGGCTTGGGCGATGAGCAGTTCTTC
CDR3 protein: CASSLGLGDEQFF

V gene: TRBV12-3/TRBV12-4
J gene: TRBJ2-7
clone size: few
D gene: TRBD1
CDR3 DNA: TGTGCCAGCAGCCTACAGGGGCCCCACGAGCAGTACTTC
CDR3 protein: CASSLQGPHEQYF

V gene: TRBV5-1
J gene: TRBJ1-1
clone size: few
D gene: TRBD1
CDR3 DNA: TGCGCCAGCAGCGAAGGACAGGGGTGGTCCTTTAACACTGAAGCTTTCTTT
CDR3 protein: CASSEGQGWSFNTEAFF

V gene: TRBV27
J gene: TRBJ2-5
clone size: -
D gene: -
CDR3 DNA: TGTGCCAGCAGCCCGGGGATCGGCGAGACCCAGTACTTC
CDR3 protein: CASSPGIGETQYF

V gene: TRBV2
J gene: TRBJ2-3
clone size: -
D gene: -
CDR3 DNA: TGTGCCAGCAGTAGACCAAGAGTACTTAGCACAGATACGCAGTATTTT
CDR3 protein: CASSRPRVLSTDTQYF

V gene: TRBV7-2
J gene: TRBJ2-7
clone size: few
D gene: TRBD1
CDR3 DNA: TGTGCCAGCAGCTTCCGGGACAGGTCCTACGAGCAGTACTTC
CDR3 protein: CASSFRDRSYEQYF

V gene: TRBV14
J gene: TRBJ2-5
clone size: -
D gene: -
CDR3 DNA: TGTGCCAGCAGCCAAGTCACTCCAGGCCAACCCTCGAAGACCCAGTACTTC
CDR3 protein: CASSQVTPGQPSKTQYF

V gene: TRBV20-1
J gene: TRBJ2-2
clone size: -
D gene: -
CDR3 DNA: TGCAGTGCTAGTACATACGGGGAGCTGTTTTTT
CDR3 protein: CSASTYGELFF